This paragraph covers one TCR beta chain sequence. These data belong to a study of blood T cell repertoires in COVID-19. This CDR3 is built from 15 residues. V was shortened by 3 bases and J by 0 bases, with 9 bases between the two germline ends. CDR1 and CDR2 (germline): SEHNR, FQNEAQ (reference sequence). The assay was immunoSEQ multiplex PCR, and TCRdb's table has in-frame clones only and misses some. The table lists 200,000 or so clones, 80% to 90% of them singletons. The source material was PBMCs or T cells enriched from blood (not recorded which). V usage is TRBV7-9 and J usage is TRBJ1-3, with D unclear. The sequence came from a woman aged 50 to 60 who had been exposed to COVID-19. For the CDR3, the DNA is TGTGCCAGCAGCTTCAACTCTGGCTCTGGAAACACCATATATTTT. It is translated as CASSFNSGSGNTIYF.